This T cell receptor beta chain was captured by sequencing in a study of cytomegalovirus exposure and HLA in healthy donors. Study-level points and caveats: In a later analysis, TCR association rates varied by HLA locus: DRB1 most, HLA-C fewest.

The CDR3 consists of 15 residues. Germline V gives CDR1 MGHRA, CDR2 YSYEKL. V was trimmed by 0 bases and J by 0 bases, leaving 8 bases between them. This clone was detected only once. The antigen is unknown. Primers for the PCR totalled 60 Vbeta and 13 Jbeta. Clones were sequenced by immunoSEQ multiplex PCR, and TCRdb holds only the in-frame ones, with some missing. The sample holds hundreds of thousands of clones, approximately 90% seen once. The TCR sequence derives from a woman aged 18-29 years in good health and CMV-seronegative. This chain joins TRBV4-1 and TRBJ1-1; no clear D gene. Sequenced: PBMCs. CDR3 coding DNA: TGCGCCAGCAGCCAAGAGGGCATCATGAACACTGAAGCTTTCTTT. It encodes CASSQEGIMNTEAFF.